This TCR beta chain was sequenced in a study of cytomegalovirus exposure and HLA in healthy donors. Study-wide context: Samples from HLA-typed donors yielded 85 million to 95 million unique TCRs in an early data release.

As concerns this clone: The antigen is not known.

Primers for the PCR totalled 60 Vbeta and 13 Jbeta. In the source study's methods: An analysis performed later counted 70 million to 90 million unique TCR beta chains (roughly 11 million of them shared). Profiling relied on immunoSEQ multiplex PCR, and the TCRdb table lists in-frame clones only, not all of them. The DNA was the basis for D and trimming; V, J and clone size are from that table. Of roughly 140,000 clones listed, around 76% are singletons. The length of the CDR3 is 15 residues. Trimming removed 0 bases from V and 5 bases from J; junction bases left unmatched: 1. Germline V gives CDR1 SGHRS, CDR2 YFSETQ. Findings and caveats of the study: Most observed TCR sequences were rare, whereas some public TCRs were detected in many donors. The authors enumerated around 150 TCR beta chains as linked to cytomegalovirus.

The chain employs TRBV5-1 and TRBJ1-6, with 8 bases lining up with TRBD1. The receptor was isolated from a man in his late teens or twenties in good health and CMV-seronegative. The sample consisted of PBMCs. As DNA, the CDR3 is TGCGCCAGCAGCTTGGGACAGGGGAATAATTCACCCCTCCACTTT. Protein: CASSLGQGNNSPLHF. The full variable domain, completed using reference TRBV5-1 and TRBJ1-6, is KAGVTQTPRYLIKTRGQQVTLSCSPISGHRSVSWYQQTPGQGLQFLFEYFSETQRNKGNFPGRFSGRQFSNSRSEMNVSTLELGDSALYLCASSLGQGNNSPLHFGNGTRLTVT.